This TCR beta chain is drawn from a study of cytomegalovirus exposure and HLA in healthy donors. Study at large: Roughly 85 million unique TCRs from HLA-typed donors were held in an early release of data. Study-level results: Per published reports, the classifier diagnosed cytomegalovirus status with high specificity and sensitivity. There were 150 to 200 TCR beta chains listed as cytomegalovirus-associated.

The PCR employed 60 Vbeta primers together with 13 Jbeta primers. Profiling relied on immunoSEQ multiplex PCR, and the TCRdb table lists in-frame clones only, not all of them. The listing records under 200,000 clones. Germline loops: CDR1 SGHAT, CDR2 FQNNGV. The CDR3 consists of 15 residues. The V gene end was trimmed by 7 bases and the J gene end by 4 bases; junction bases not matched to a gene: 10. Of note for this clone: Its antigen is not identified.

What was sequenced was PBMCs. The chain employs TRBV11-2 and TRBJ1-2; 9 positions match TRBD1. This clonotype was obtained from a woman between 18 and 30 years old in good health and CMV-seropositive. The CDR3 loop is CASTQQQGASYGYTF. The CDR3 coding sequence is TGTGCCAGCACTCAACAACAGGGGGCAAGCTATGGCTACACCTTC.